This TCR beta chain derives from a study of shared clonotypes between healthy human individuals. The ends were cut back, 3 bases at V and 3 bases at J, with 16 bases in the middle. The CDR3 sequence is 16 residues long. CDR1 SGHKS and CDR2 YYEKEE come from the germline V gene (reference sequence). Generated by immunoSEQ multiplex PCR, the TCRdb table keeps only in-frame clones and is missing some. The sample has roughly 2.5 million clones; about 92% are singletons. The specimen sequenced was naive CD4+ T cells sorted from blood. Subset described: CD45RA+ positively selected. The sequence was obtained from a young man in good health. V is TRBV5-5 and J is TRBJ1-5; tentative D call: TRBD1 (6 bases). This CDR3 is CASSWAPGADNQPQHF. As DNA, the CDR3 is TGTGCCAGCAGCTGGGCCCCAGGGGCCGACAATCAGCCCCAGCATTTT.